The rows below give T cell receptor beta chains drawn from one sample of a study of T-cell memory formation after mild COVID-19. TCRdb recomputed calls from the 5' RACE reads with MiXCR, one row per CDR3 protein. The table records about 130,000 distinct CDR3 sequences, more than 15% of them present only once. Source material: PBMCs or a T cell subset sorted from them (not recorded which). Receptors were obtained from a man younger than 35 who had mild COVID-19 (a few samples of this study predate the infection). Cell type and time point are not known. Each CDR3 is given with its conserved first and last residue. D genes are given only for firm matches. Clone size is not always given. Where it is, it says once, few, many or a class for expanded clones.

V: TRBV5-1; size: NA; D: NA; J: TRBJ1-4; CDR3: CASSRDSPTNEKLFF; DNA: TGCGCCAGCAGCAGAGACAGCCCAACTAATGAAAAACTGTTTTTT
V: TRBV9; size: NA; D: NA; J: TRBJ2-2; CDR3: CASSVSPAGHTGELFF; DNA: TGTGCCAGCAGCGTATCCCCGGCAGGGCACACCGGGGAGCTGTTTTTT
V: TRBV7-9; size: NA; D: NA; J: TRBJ1-1; CDR3: CASSLGAWAARNTEAFF; DNA: TGTGCCAGCAGCCTGGGCGCATGGGCCGCCCGCAACACTGAAGCTTTCTTT
V: TRBV6-2/TRBV6-3; size: few; D: NA; J: TRBJ2-7; CDR3: CASRRAGVYEQYF; DNA: TGTGCCAGCAGGAGGGCAGGGGTCTACGAGCAGTACTTC
V: TRBV11-2; size: NA; D: NA; J: TRBJ1-4; CDR3: CASSLVGEKLFF; DNA: TGTGCCAGCAGCTTAGTAGGCGAAAAACTGTTTTTT
V: TRBV4-3; size: many; D: NA; J: TRBJ2-4; CDR3: CASSQSTSTSENIQYF; DNA: TGCGCCAGCAGCCAATCGACTAGTACCAGCGAAAACATTCAGTACTTC
V: TRBV5-1; size: NA; D: NA; J: TRBJ2-1; CDR3: CASSLVSGLYNEQFF; DNA: TGCGCCAGCAGCTTGGTATCAGGGCTTTACAATGAGCAGTTCTTC
V: TRBV6-6; size: few; D: NA; J: TRBJ1-2; CDR3: CASSYSAANYGYTF; DNA: TGTGCCAGCAGTTACTCGGCAGCAAACTATGGCTACACCTTC
V: TRBV7-2; size: NA; D: TRBD1; J: TRBJ2-6; CDR3: CASKRTGTGIASGANVLTF; DNA: TGTGCCAGCAAAAGAACAGGGACAGGGATAGCCTCTGGGGCCAACGTCCTGACTTTC
V: TRBV10-3; size: few; D: TRBD2; J: TRBJ2-5; CDR3: CAITASGGAETQYF; DNA: TGTGCCATCACCGCTAGCGGGGGGGCGGAGACCCAGTACTTC
V: TRBV4-3; size: few; D: NA; J: TRBJ2-3; CDR3: CASSQVRGTDTQYF; DNA: TGCGCCAGCAGCCAAGTGAGGGGCACAGATACGCAGTATTTT
V: TRBV20-1; size: few; D: TRBD1; J: TRBJ2-3; CDR3: CSARSLGQGNTDTQYF; DNA: TGCAGTGCTAGATCGCTGGGACAGGGGAACACAGATACGCAGTATTTT
V: TRBV20-1; size: NA; D: NA; J: TRBJ2-5; CDR3: CSARRPDTTETQYF; DNA: TGCAGTGCTCGACGACCCGACACGACAGAGACCCAGTACTTC
V: TRBV5-4; size: NA; D: NA; J: TRBJ1-5; CDR3: CASSRGGGSDQPQHF; DNA: TGTGCCAGCAGCCGGGGAGGGGGGAGCGATCAGCCCCAGCATTTT
V: TRBV5-4; size: NA; D: TRBD2; J: TRBJ2-1; CDR3: CASSALAGGSNEQFF; DNA: TGTGCCAGCAGCGCCCTAGCGGGGGGTAGCAATGAGCAGTTCTTC
V: TRBV7-3; size: NA; D: NA; J: TRBJ2-1; CDR3: CATRRTASSYNEQFF; DNA: TGTGCCACCCGGAGGACGGCAAGCTCCTACAATGAGCAGTTCTTC
V: TRBV7-2; size: many; D: NA; J: TRBJ2-2; CDR3: CASSFSVVGELFF; DNA: TGTGCCAGCAGCTTTAGCGTTGTCGGGGAGCTGTTTTTT
V: TRBV20-1; size: few; D: NA; J: TRBJ1-6; CDR3: CSPARASSYNSPLHF; DNA: TGCAGTCCCGCCAGAGCTAGCTCCTATAATTCACCCCTCCACTTT
V: TRBV7-2; size: NA; D: NA; J: TRBJ1-2; CDR3: CASSYVESFGYTF; DNA: TGTGCCAGCAGCTACGTCGAGAGCTTTGGCTACACCTTC
V: TRBV20-1; size: many; D: TRBD2; J: TRBJ2-5; CDR3: CSARSRTSGLETQYF; DNA: TGCAGTGCTAGAAGTCGGACTAGCGGGCTAGAGACCCAGTACTTC
V: TRBV11-2; size: many; D: TRBD1; J: TRBJ2-2; CDR3: CASSLGTGRNTGELFF; DNA: TGTGCCAGCAGCCTGGGGACAGGCCGGAACACCGGGGAGCTGTTTTTT
V: TRBV4-3; size: NA; D: TRBD1; J: TRBJ2-3; CDR3: CASGPGGDTDTQYF; DNA: TGCGCCAGTGGTCCAGGGGGAGACACAGATACGCAGTATTTT
V: TRBV11-2; size: NA; D: TRBD2; J: TRBJ2-7; CDR3: CASSSRTSGTPYEQYF; DNA: TGTGCCAGCAGCTCCCGTACTAGCGGGACTCCCTACGAGCAGTACTTC
V: TRBV5-1; size: NA; D: TRBD2; J: TRBJ2-1; CDR3: CASSPWGGNNEQFF; DNA: TGCGCCAGTAGCCCTTGGGGGGGGAACAATGAGCAGTTCTTC
V: TRBV3-1; size: NA; D: NA; J: TRBJ2-5; CDR3: CASSQGWGTETQYF; DNA: TGTGCCAGCAGCCAGGGGTGGGGGACGGAGACCCAGTACTTC
V: TRBV10-3; size: NA; D: NA; J: TRBJ2-1; CDR3: CAISESRTYNEQFF; DNA: TGTGCCATCAGTGAGTCGAGGACATACAATGAGCAGTTCTTC
V: TRBV7-9; size: few; D: NA; J: TRBJ2-3; CDR3: CASSSGASRGADTQYF; DNA: TGTGCCAGCAGCTCGGGGGCCTCTAGAGGGGCAGATACGCAGTATTTT
V: TRBV12-3/TRBV12-4; size: NA; D: NA; J: TRBJ2-7; CDR3: CASSLGGGEHEQYF; DNA: TGTGCCAGCAGTTTAGGCGGCGGGGAGCACGAGCAGTACTTC
V: TRBV5-4; size: once; D: NA; J: TRBJ1-5; CDR3: CASSLGLDSNQPQHF; DNA: TGTGCCAGCAGCTTGGGGTTGGATAGCAATCAGCCCCAGCATTTT
V: TRBV7-2; size: few; D: NA; J: TRBJ2-5; CDR3: CASSLSVRPWETQYF; DNA: TGTGCCAGCAGCTTATCGGTTAGACCTTGGGAGACCCAGTACTTC
V: TRBV7-3; size: few; D: TRBD2; J: TRBJ2-3; CDR3: CASSLTRGGNTDTQYF; DNA: TGTGCCAGCAGCTTAACGCGGGGGGGCAACACAGATACGCAGTATTTT
V: TRBV12-3/TRBV12-4; size: NA; D: NA; J: TRBJ1-5; CDR3: CASSVRGERNQPRHF; DNA: TGTGCCAGCAGCGTGCGGGGCGAGCGTAATCAGCCCCGGCATTTT
V: TRBV5-1; size: NA; D: TRBD2; J: TRBJ2-7; CDR3: CASSPGDGGDEQYF; DNA: TGCGCCAGCAGCCCCGGGGACGGGGGGGACGAGCAGTACTTC
V: TRBV19; size: few; D: TRBD2; J: TRBJ2-3; CDR3: CASSIWRGLSTDTQYF; DNA: TGTGCCAGTAGTATATGGCGGGGGTTAAGCACAGATACGCAGTATTTT
V: TRBV4-3; size: NA; D: NA; J: TRBJ1-6; CDR3: CASSQGYQPDSPLHF; DNA: TGCGCCAGCAGCCAAGGCTACCAACCCGATTCACCCCTCCACTTT
V: TRBV7-6; size: few; D: NA; J: TRBJ2-2; CDR3: CASSLEWGPAGELFF; DNA: TGTGCCAGCAGCTTAGAATGGGGCCCGGCCGGGGAGCTGTTTTTT
V: TRBV2; size: few; D: NA; J: TRBJ2-7; CDR3: CASSEGQPGSYEQYF; DNA: TGTGCCAGCAGTGAAGGCCAGCCGGGTTCCTACGAGCAGTACTTC
V: TRBV29-1; size: few; D: NA; J: TRBJ1-1; CDR3: CSVVHRDRIWNTEAFF; DNA: TGCAGCGTTGTCCACCGGGACCGGATATGGAACACTGAAGCTTTCTTT